This T cell receptor (beta chain) was observed in a study of CD8 T cells in Susac syndrome (dated by TCRdb to between 2019 and 2020). The study in broad terms: Of the Susac syndrome patients who were sequenced, five or six had clinically active disease and about eight were in clinical remission. Repertoire sequencing was used to test whether CD8+ T cell activation and differentiation in Susac syndrome was antigen driven. At blood withdrawal, Susac syndrome patients were either therapy-naive, taking corticosteroids (in some cases with IVIg as well), or taking IVIg alone.

In regard to this clonotype: The antigen it binds to is not known. The germline gene is not matched at one end of the junction; a read error may be the cause.

Study-wide findings and limitations: The study acknowledged that relatively few individuals were included in the TCR sequencing and HLA analysis. In patients with Susac syndrome, the CD4+ T cell repertoire showed no detectable clonal expansion.

RNA was extracted using the RNeasy kit, and roughly 0.5 to 1 microgram was reverse transcribed with random hexamers. The immunoSEQ multiplex PCR assay, which covers 54 Vbeta and 13 Jbeta segments, was used to amplify TCR beta CDR3 regions. PCR amplification bias was corrected by using a synthetic template baseline for primer optimization and computational correction. The authors' pipeline ran thus. Only productive sequences were kept, with reads annotated to V, D and J genes according to IMGT and analyzed in immunoSEQ Analyzer. Clonality was calculated as one minus the Shannon entropy normalized by log2 of the number of productive unique sequences. For each patient and control, public and private clones were evaluated among the 100 most prevalent clones. Clones were defined as Susac-specific when absent from the healthy and MS cohorts, from approximately 1,100 published viral clones and from other ImmuneACCESS disease sequences. TCRdb reworked the public reads: Q25 trimming with fastp, MiXCR clone assembly, productive beta chains retained. Each CDR3 protein appears once, grouped with its most common genes and DNA. The V and J calls, along with clone size, are taken from TCRdb and not from the paper's own processing. The sample table contains under 200,000 distinct CDR3 sequences; only one count was recorded for roughly 90% of them. Clones ranked in the top ten supply approximately 0.09% of the sample.

Peripheral blood CD8+ and CD4+ T cells from healthy donors, Susac syndrome patients and multiple sclerosis patients were profiled by high-throughput TCR beta sequencing. Recently defined diagnostic criteria for definite or probable disease were met by the Susac syndrome patients. Bulk CD8+ and CD4+ T cells were purified by magnetic negative isolation, whereas CD8+ TEMRA cells were enriched by FACS. Blood was drawn into EDTA tubes, processed within 24 hours, and PBMCs were isolated by density gradient centrifugation. PBMCs destined for TCR sequencing were cryopreserved in liquid nitrogen and later thawed in a 37 °C water bath. Purity of sorted or isolated CD4+, CD8+ and CD8+ TEMRA cells was at least 90%. This sequence was found in a human donor with Susac syndrome. What was sequenced was CD4+ T cells from PBMCs.

The DNA reads TGTGCCAGCACCCAAGGGGGACTAGGATCCTTC. Its translation reads: CASTQGGLGSF. The sequence is built from TRBV2 and TRBJ2-1; TRBD2 agrees with 8 junctional bases. Spanning cysteine to phenylalanine, the CDR3 consists of 11 amino acids. The DNA shown is the 33-base CDR3, in frame from base 1. The germline V gene yields SNHLY for CDR1 and FYNNEI for CDR2.